The rows below give T cell receptor beta chains drawn from one sample of a study of CD8+CD57+ T cells in acquired aplastic anemia. TCRdb redid the calling of the reads with MiXCR, one entry per CDR3 protein. The sample yields fewer than 250,000 distinct CDR3 sequences, roughly 53% seen once. Material: sorted CD4+, CD8+, or CD8+CD57+ T cells (not recorded which) from PBMCs. The receptors stem from a human donor with aplastic anemia. The CDR3 runs from the conserved cysteine through the conserved F or W. D genes are given only for firm matches. Some rows mark clone size as missing; the rest say once, few, many or name a class of expanded clone.

clone size: many
D gene: NA
J gene: TRBJ2-2
V gene: TRBV10-1
CDR3 DNA: TGCGCCAGCTCCCGGGGTGGGACCGGGGAGCTGTTTTTT
CDR3 protein: CASSRGGTGELFF

clone size: many
D gene: NA
J gene: TRBJ1-1
V gene: TRBV11-2
CDR3 DNA: TGTGCCAGCAGCGTTAGGAGGGGATGGGACACTGAAGCTTTCTTT
CDR3 protein: CASSVRRGWDTEAFF

clone size: NA
D gene: NA
J gene: TRBJ1-4
V gene: TRBV19
CDR3 DNA: TGTGTCAGTAGTACAGGACAGCTACTCAATGAAAAACTGTTTTTT
CDR3 protein: CVSSTGQLLNEKLFF

clone size: many
D gene: NA
J gene: TRBJ2-1
V gene: TRBV5-1
CDR3 DNA: TGCGCCAGCAGCTTGGGCGGGCCGGGGGAGCAGTTCTTC
CDR3 protein: CASSLGGPGEQFF

clone size: once
D gene: TRBD1
J gene: TRBJ1-6
V gene: TRBV9
CDR3 DNA: TGCGCCAGCAGCCAACTTCTAGGACAGGGGGCTTCACCCCTCCACTTT
CDR3 protein: CASSQLLGQGASPLHF

clone size: many
D gene: TRBD1
J gene: TRBJ2-7
V gene: TRBV15
CDR3 DNA: TGTGCCACCAGCAGAGCGGGGACAGGGGCGTACGAGCAGTACTTC
CDR3 protein: CATSRAGTGAYEQYF

clone size: many
D gene: NA
J gene: TRBJ1-2
V gene: TRBV5-1
CDR3 DNA: TGCGCCAGCAGCTTGGGACCCTATGGCTACACCTTC
CDR3 protein: CASSLGPYGYTF

clone size: many
D gene: NA
J gene: TRBJ2-3
V gene: TRBV6-6
CDR3 DNA: TGTGCCAGCAGTTTCCCAGGGAGCACAGATACGCAGTATTTT
CDR3 protein: CASSFPGSTDTQYF

clone size: NA
D gene: NA
J gene: TRBJ2-3
V gene: TRBV30
CDR3 DNA: TGTGCCTGGCAGTTGGTAGATACGCAGTATTTT
CDR3 protein: CAWQLVDTQYF

clone size: many
D gene: NA
J gene: TRBJ1-2
V gene: TRBV5-1
CDR3 DNA: TGCGCCAGCAGCTTAGATCTGGGCGGCTACACCTTC
CDR3 protein: CASSLDLGGYTF

clone size: many
D gene: NA
J gene: TRBJ2-1
V gene: TRBV20-1
CDR3 DNA: TGCAGTGCTAGAGAGGATAAGGACCCCGCGTACAATGAGCAGTTCTTC
CDR3 protein: CSAREDKDPAYNEQFF

clone size: NA
D gene: TRBD2
J gene: TRBJ2-3
V gene: TRBV10-3
CDR3 DNA: TGTGCCATCAGGAGACTAGCGGGAGGCGCAGATACGCAGTATTTT
CDR3 protein: CAIRRLAGGADTQYF

clone size: NA
D gene: TRBD1
J gene: TRBJ2-2
V gene: TRBV5-1
CDR3 DNA: TGCGCCAGCAGCGTGACGGGACAGGGAACCAACACCGGGGAGCTGTTTTTT
CDR3 protein: CASSVTGQGTNTGELFF

clone size: few
D gene: NA
J gene: TRBJ1-4
V gene: TRBV6-5
CDR3 DNA: TGTGCCAGCAGTTACGAAGCGGGTAATGAAAAACTGTTTTTT
CDR3 protein: CASSYEAGNEKLFF

clone size: NA
D gene: NA
J gene: TRBJ2-5
V gene: TRBV29-1
CDR3 DNA: TGCAGCGTTGGGGCTAGCCGGGAGACCCAGTACTTC
CDR3 protein: CSVGASRETQYF

clone size: many
D gene: TRBD2
J gene: TRBJ2-3
V gene: TRBV20-1
CDR3 DNA: TGCAGTGCTAGAAGCAGGGGCGGGGGGGCAGTAGATACGCAGTATTTT
CDR3 protein: CSARSRGGGAVDTQYF

clone size: few
D gene: NA
J gene: TRBJ1-5
V gene: TRBV18
CDR3 DNA: TGTGCCAGCTCAGTCGAGGGGGGAGATAGCAATCAGCCCCAGCATTTT
CDR3 protein: CASSVEGGDSNQPQHF

clone size: NA
D gene: NA
J gene: TRBJ1-1
V gene: TRBV24-1
CDR3 DNA: TGTGCCACCAAACGAAGCCCTAAGACAGAGGTCGACACTGAAGCTTTCTTT
CDR3 protein: CATKRSPKTEVDTEAFF

clone size: NA
D gene: NA
J gene: TRBJ2-3
V gene: TRBV24-1
CDR3 DNA: TGTGCCACCAGTGATTCCAGGGGCCTTGGTACGCAGTATTTT
CDR3 protein: CATSDSRGLGTQYF

clone size: NA
D gene: TRBD2
J gene: TRBJ2-3
V gene: TRBV5-4
CDR3 DNA: TGTGCCAGCAGCTGGACTAGCGGGGGGGCAGATACGCAGTATTTT
CDR3 protein: CASSWTSGGADTQYF

clone size: NA
D gene: TRBD2
J gene: TRBJ2-5
V gene: TRBV19
CDR3 DNA: TGTGCCAGTAGTGCCCCCCCGGCGGGGGACCAAGAGACCCAGTACTTC
CDR3 protein: CASSAPPAGDQETQYF

clone size: NA
D gene: NA
J gene: TRBJ2-5
V gene: TRBV4-1
CDR3 DNA: TGCGCCAGCAGCGTAGGATGGGGAAGCCAAGAGACCCAGTACTTC
CDR3 protein: CASSVGWGSQETQYF

clone size: NA
D gene: NA
J gene: TRBJ2-5
V gene: TRBV20-1
CDR3 DNA: TGCAGTGCTAGAGAACAAGGGGAAGAGACCCAGTACTTC
CDR3 protein: CSAREQGEETQYF

clone size: many
D gene: NA
J gene: TRBJ1-1
V gene: TRBV2
CDR3 DNA: TGTGCCAGCAGTAGCCGTCGTCTGAACACTGAAGCTTTCTTT
CDR3 protein: CASSSRRLNTEAFF

clone size: many
D gene: NA
J gene: TRBJ2-7
V gene: TRBV10-1
CDR3 DNA: TGCGCCAGCAGTCCAGGGTCGGAGAGATACGAGCAGTACTTC
CDR3 protein: CASSPGSERYEQYF

clone size: many
D gene: NA
J gene: TRBJ1-2
V gene: TRBV28
CDR3 DNA: TGTGCCAGCAGAGGACAAGGCGGCTACACCTTC
CDR3 protein: CASRGQGGYTF

clone size: NA
D gene: TRBD1
J gene: TRBJ2-1
V gene: TRBV11-1
CDR3 DNA: TGTGCGAACCAGGGGGCGGCCTACAATGAGCAGTTCTTC
CDR3 protein: CANQGAAYNEQFF

clone size: NA
D gene: NA
J gene: TRBJ1-4
V gene: TRBV12-3/TRBV12-4
CDR3 DNA: TGTGCCAGCAGGATACAAGAAAAACTGTTTTTT
CDR3 protein: CASRIQEKLFF

clone size: many
D gene: TRBD2
J gene: TRBJ2-2
V gene: TRBV10-1
CDR3 DNA: TGCGCCAGCAGTGGGACTAGCGCCAACACCGGGGAGCTGTTTTTT
CDR3 protein: CASSGTSANTGELFF

clone size: NA
D gene: NA
J gene: TRBJ2-6
V gene: TRBV2
CDR3 DNA: TGTGCCAGCAGTGATGGGGGGGCCTCTGGGGCCAACGTCCTGACTTTC
CDR3 protein: CASSDGGASGANVLTF

clone size: many
D gene: TRBD1
J gene: TRBJ2-7
V gene: TRBV6-5
CDR3 DNA: TGTGCCAGCAGGGGTCCGGGACAGGGGACCTACGAGCAGTACTTC
CDR3 protein: CASRGPGQGTYEQYF

clone size: NA
D gene: TRBD1
J gene: TRBJ1-2
V gene: TRBV12-3/TRBV12-4
CDR3 DNA: TGTGCCACCCCGATGAGGACAGGCTCTAACTATGGCTACACCTTC
CDR3 protein: CATPMRTGSNYGYTF

clone size: NA
D gene: NA
J gene: TRBJ1-2
V gene: TRBV10-3
CDR3 DNA: TGTGCCATCAGTGCTCGGGGGGCGTCTGGAAACACCTTC
CDR3 protein: CAISARGASGNTF

clone size: many
D gene: NA
J gene: TRBJ2-7
V gene: TRBV6-5
CDR3 DNA: TGTGCCAGCAGAGGTGCTGGTCTGGGGTCCTACGAGCAGTACTTC
CDR3 protein: CASRGAGLGSYEQYF

clone size: many
D gene: NA
J gene: TRBJ1-2
V gene: TRBV5-8
CDR3 DNA: TGTGCCAGCAGCTTAGGAGCCGGAGGTCAAAATGGCTACACCTTC
CDR3 protein: CASSLGAGGQNGYTF

clone size: many
D gene: TRBD1
J gene: TRBJ1-6
V gene: TRBV12-3/TRBV12-4
CDR3 DNA: TGTGCCAGCAGTTTTCGGACAGGGCTAAATTCACCCCTCCACTTT
CDR3 protein: CASSFRTGLNSPLHF

clone size: few
D gene: NA
J gene: TRBJ2-5
V gene: TRBV3-1
CDR3 DNA: TGTGCCAGCAGCCAGAGTGATCGGGGGGCCAAAGAGACCCAGTACTTC
CDR3 protein: CASSQSDRGAKETQYF

clone size: NA
D gene: NA
J gene: TRBJ2-5
V gene: TRBV3-1
CDR3 DNA: TGTGCCAGCAGCCAAGTGATTGGGGAGGGGGCCCAGTACTTC
CDR3 protein: CASSQVIGEGAQYF

clone size: NA
D gene: NA
J gene: TRBJ2-3
V gene: TRBV2
CDR3 DNA: TGTGCCAGCAGTGGAGAACACACAGATACGCAGTATTTT
CDR3 protein: CASSGEHTDTQYF

clone size: many
D gene: NA
J gene: TRBJ1-4
V gene: TRBV6-5
CDR3 DNA: TGTGCCAGCAGTCCGGAAACGAGGTTTGAAAAACTGTTTTTT
CDR3 protein: CASSPETRFEKLFF

clone size: NA
D gene: NA
J gene: TRBJ2-3
V gene: TRBV19
CDR3 DNA: TGTGCCAGTAATTCCAGAACAGATACGCAGTATTTT
CDR3 protein: CASNSRTDTQYF

clone size: NA
D gene: NA
J gene: TRBJ2-5
V gene: TRBV7-4
CDR3 DNA: TGTGCCAGCAGCTTATTGGCTAAAGGAGGGGATCAGGAGACCCAGTACTTC
CDR3 protein: CASSLLAKGGDQETQYF

clone size: many
D gene: NA
J gene: TRBJ1-5
V gene: TRBV5-6
CDR3 DNA: TGTGCCAGCACCCTACCAGGAGGGGGACATTATGGCAATCAGCCCCAGCATTTT
CDR3 protein: CASTLPGGGHYGNQPQHF

clone size: many
D gene: NA
J gene: TRBJ1-1
V gene: TRBV14
CDR3 DNA: TGTGCCAGCAGCCAAGATCGGGGCAGAAACACTGAAGCTTTCTTT
CDR3 protein: CASSQDRGRNTEAFF

clone size: NA
D gene: TRBD2
J gene: TRBJ2-7
V gene: TRBV19
CDR3 DNA: TGTGCCAGTAACACCGGGGGGGAAGAGCAGTACTTC
CDR3 protein: CASNTGGEEQYF

clone size: NA
D gene: TRBD1
J gene: TRBJ2-7
V gene: TRBV20-1
CDR3 DNA: TGCAGTGCCTCCGGACAGGAAGGATACGAGCAGTACTTC
CDR3 protein: CSASGQEGYEQYF

clone size: NA
D gene: NA
J gene: TRBJ2-7
V gene: TRBV15
CDR3 DNA: TGTGCCACCAGCAGATCGGGCAGAAAAAGAGAGCAGTACTTC
CDR3 protein: CATSRSGRKREQYF

clone size: many
D gene: NA
J gene: TRBJ1-1
V gene: TRBV29-1
CDR3 DNA: TGCAGCGTTGAGGCAGGCGGGAACACTGAAGCTTTCTTT
CDR3 protein: CSVEAGGNTEAFF

clone size: NA
D gene: TRBD2
J gene: TRBJ2-1
V gene: TRBV10-3
CDR3 DNA: TGTGCCATCAGTGATTCGGGGGGGCGGGGGGAGCAGTTCTTC
CDR3 protein: CAISDSGGRGEQFF

clone size: NA
D gene: NA
J gene: TRBJ1-6
V gene: TRBV20-1
CDR3 DNA: TGCAGTGCTTCAGACAGCAATAATTCACCCCTCCACTTT
CDR3 protein: CSASDSNNSPLHF

clone size: NA
D gene: TRBD1
J gene: TRBJ1-1
V gene: TRBV19
CDR3 DNA: TGTGCCAGTAGTCAACAGGGGGGGGGTTTTGCTTTCTTT
CDR3 protein: CASSQQGGGFAFF

clone size: once
D gene: TRBD2
J gene: TRBJ2-3
V gene: TRBV7-9
CDR3 DNA: TGTGCCAGCAGCTTAGCGTCCGGGAGCGGGAGGGCCGTCAGCACAGATACGCAGTATTTT
CDR3 protein: CASSLASGSGRAVSTDTQYF

clone size: once
D gene: NA
J gene: TRBJ2-3
V gene: TRBV7-3
CDR3 DNA: TGTGCCAGCAGCCATGGGACAGATACGCAGTATTTT
CDR3 protein: CASSHGTDTQYF

clone size: NA
D gene: TRBD1
J gene: TRBJ1-5
V gene: TRBV5-8
CDR3 DNA: TGTGCCAGCAGCTCGGGACAGGGGGCGGGTCAGCCCCAGCATTTT
CDR3 protein: CASSSGQGAGQPQHF

clone size: NA
D gene: NA
J gene: TRBJ1-1
V gene: TRBV25-1
CDR3 DNA: TGTGCCAGCAGTGGCCCTAGTGGGAGCACTGAAGCTTTCTTT
CDR3 protein: CASSGPSGSTEAFF

clone size: few
D gene: TRBD2
J gene: TRBJ2-5
V gene: TRBV6-5
CDR3 DNA: TGTGCCAGCAGTTACTCGGGGACTAGCGGGGGGGCCAGAGAGACCCAGTACTTC
CDR3 protein: CASSYSGTSGGARETQYF

clone size: many
D gene: NA
J gene: TRBJ2-7
V gene: TRBV7-8
CDR3 DNA: TGTGCCAGCAGCCACCCTTTAGTGTCCTACGAGCAGTACTTC
CDR3 protein: CASSHPLVSYEQYF

clone size: many
D gene: NA
J gene: TRBJ1-1
V gene: TRBV20-1
CDR3 DNA: TGCAGTGCTAGAGATCCCTCCCTGGGAGAAGCTTTCTTT
CDR3 protein: CSARDPSLGEAFF

clone size: NA
D gene: TRBD1
J gene: TRBJ2-3
V gene: TRBV15
CDR3 DNA: TGTGCCACCAGCAGAGATTTGGGACAGGGGGGGGGCACAGATACGCAGTATTTT
CDR3 protein: CATSRDLGQGGGTDTQYF